This is a list of T cell receptor beta chains from one sample in a study of blood T cell repertoires in COVID-19. The repertoire was sequenced with immunoSEQ multiplex PCR; TCRdb's copy has only in-frame clones and lacks some. Of 280,000 or so clones in the sample, approximately 90% are singletons; the top ten hold about 7%. The source material was peripheral blood. Source of these receptors: a woman in her 30s who had recovered from COVID-19. Each CDR3 is given with its conserved first and last residue. D genes are given only for firm matches. The listing skips clone size in some rows; elsewhere it reads once, few, many or a size class.

d_gene: TRBD2
v_gene: TRBV20-1
abundance: NA
j_gene: TRBJ2-7
CDR3aa: CSASGLAGGSSYEQYF
CDR3nt: TGCAGTGCTAGTGGACTAGCGGGGGGCTCCTCCTACGAGCAGTACTTC

d_gene: NA
v_gene: TRBV5-1
abundance: NA
j_gene: TRBJ1-2
CDR3aa: CASSATANYGYTF
CDR3nt: TGCGCCAGCAGCGCGACAGCGAACTATGGCTACACCTTC

d_gene: NA
v_gene: TRBV5-1
abundance: NA
j_gene: TRBJ1-2
CDR3aa: CASSQGYSYGYTF
CDR3nt: TGCGCCAGCAGCCAGGGATATAGCTATGGCTACACCTTC

d_gene: NA
v_gene: TRBV4-1
abundance: NA
j_gene: TRBJ2-2
CDR3aa: CASTLQRGAPFPGELFF
CDR3nt: TGCGCCAGCACCTTACAACGGGGGGCTCCCTTTCCCGGGGAGCTGTTTTTT

d_gene: NA
v_gene: TRBV7-9
abundance: NA
j_gene: TRBJ1-1
CDR3aa: CASSSTEVLNTEAFF
CDR3nt: TGTGCCAGCAGCTCCACCGAGGTCTTGAACACTGAAGCTTTCTTT

d_gene: NA
v_gene: TRBV14
abundance: NA
j_gene: TRBJ1-6
CDR3aa: CASSAGVALNSPLHF
CDR3nt: TGTGCCAGCAGCGCAGGGGTTGCCCTAAATTCACCCCTCCACTTT

d_gene: NA
v_gene: TRBV2
abundance: NA
j_gene: TRBJ2-3
CDR3aa: CASSEDRDTQYF
CDR3nt: TGTGCCAGCAGTGAAGACAGAGATACGCAGTATTTT

d_gene: NA
v_gene: TRBV4-1
abundance: once
j_gene: TRBJ1-1
CDR3aa: CASNSRGGSGAVNTEAFF
CDR3nt: TGCGCCAGCAACTCCAGGGGTGGGAGCGGCGCGGTGAACACTGAAGCTTTCTTT

d_gene: TRBD1
v_gene: TRBV28
abundance: NA
j_gene: TRBJ2-5
CDR3aa: CASSLVRDRGRETQYF
CDR3nt: TGTGCCAGCAGTTTAGTCCGGGACAGGGGCCGAGAGACCCAGTACTTC

d_gene: NA
v_gene: TRBV28
abundance: few
j_gene: TRBJ2-7
CDR3aa: CASSGTGINEQYF
CDR3nt: TGTGCCAGCAGTGGAACAGGGATAAACGAGCAGTACTTC

d_gene: NA
v_gene: TRBV7-8
abundance: NA
j_gene: TRBJ1-1
CDR3aa: CASSPRVHTEAFF
CDR3nt: TGTGCCAGCAGCCCCAGGGTTCACACTGAAGCTTTCTTT

d_gene: NA
v_gene: TRBV19
abundance: once
j_gene: TRBJ1-2
CDR3aa: CASSIVSGHFYGYTF
CDR3nt: TGTGCCAGTAGTATAGTTTCAGGACACTTCTATGGCTACACCTTC

d_gene: TRBD1
v_gene: TRBV28
abundance: NA
j_gene: TRBJ1-1
CDR3aa: CASSQWTGRGTEAFF
CDR3nt: TGTGCCAGCAGTCAATGGACAGGGAGAGGTACTGAAGCTTTCTTT

d_gene: NA
v_gene: TRBV18
abundance: NA
j_gene: TRBJ1-5
CDR3aa: CASSPSGDRNQPQHF
CDR3nt: TGTGCCAGCTCACCATCAGGGGATCGGAATCAGCCCCAGCATTTT

d_gene: NA
v_gene: TRBV2
abundance: NA
j_gene: TRBJ2-4
CDR3aa: CASIWALKNIQYF
CDR3nt: TGTGCCAGCATTTGGGCCCTCAAAAACATTCAGTACTTC

d_gene: NA
v_gene: TRBV3-1/TRBV3-2
abundance: NA
j_gene: TRBJ2-3
CDR3aa: CASRTEGRDTQYF
CDR3nt: TGTGCCAGCAGGACGGAGGGGAGGGATACGCAGTATTTT

d_gene: NA
v_gene: TRBV9
abundance: NA
j_gene: TRBJ1-4
CDR3aa: CASSRNEGEKLFF
CDR3nt: TGTGCCAGCAGCCGAAACGAGGGTGAAAAACTGTTTTTT

d_gene: NA
v_gene: TRBV5-1
abundance: NA
j_gene: TRBJ2-5
CDR3aa: CASSLGGVETQYF
CDR3nt: TGCGCCAGCAGCTTAGGGGGAGTGGAGACCCAGTACTTC

d_gene: NA
v_gene: TRBV1
abundance: NA
j_gene: TRBJ2-5
CDR3aa: CTSSQQSTWGGTQYF
CDR3nt: TGCACCAGCAGCCAACAATCAACTTGGGGGGGGACCCAGTACTTC

d_gene: NA
v_gene: TRBV10-3
abundance: NA
j_gene: TRBJ1-1
CDR3aa: CAIRGTNTEAFF
CDR3nt: TGTGCCATCAGGGGCACGAACACTGAAGCTTTCTTT

d_gene: TRBD1
v_gene: TRBV23-1
abundance: NA
j_gene: TRBJ1-5
CDR3aa: CASSQGLDREKYSNQPQHF
CDR3nt: TGCGCCAGCAGTCAAGGGTTAGACAGGGAGAAATATAGCAATCAGCCCCAGCATTTT

d_gene: TRBD1
v_gene: TRBV9
abundance: NA
j_gene: TRBJ2-2
CDR3aa: CASSARDRGTGELFF
CDR3nt: TGTGCCAGCAGCGCCCGGGACAGGGGGACCGGGGAGCTGTTTTTT

d_gene: TRBD2
v_gene: TRBV5-6
abundance: NA
j_gene: TRBJ2-7
CDR3aa: CASSLGLAGPYEQYF
CDR3nt: TGTGCCAGCAGCTTAGGCCTAGCGGGACCCTACGAGCAGTACTTC

d_gene: TRBD1
v_gene: TRBV10-3
abundance: once
j_gene: TRBJ2-2
CDR3aa: CAAAGQVVGELFF
CDR3nt: TGTGCCGCCGCAGGACAGGTGGTCGGGGAGCTGTTTTTT

d_gene: NA
v_gene: TRBV3-1/TRBV3-2
abundance: NA
j_gene: TRBJ1-3
CDR3aa: CASSQGGRSGNTIYF
CDR3nt: TGTGCCAGCAGCCAAGGAGGGAGGTCTGGAAACACCATATATTTT

d_gene: NA
v_gene: TRBV28
abundance: NA
j_gene: TRBJ1-2
CDR3aa: CASSSVRGNYGYTF
CDR3nt: TGTGCCAGCAGTTCTGTTCGGGGGAACTATGGCTACACCTTC

d_gene: NA
v_gene: TRBV3-1/TRBV3-2
abundance: NA
j_gene: TRBJ2-1
CDR3aa: CASSQESGRNNEQFF
CDR3nt: TGTGCCAGCAGCCAAGAGTCAGGGCGGAACAATGAGCAGTTCTTC

d_gene: TRBD2
v_gene: TRBV5-1
abundance: NA
j_gene: TRBJ2-5
CDR3aa: CASSLWGGTQETQYF
CDR3nt: TGCGCCAGCAGCTTATGGGGGGGGACCCAAGAGACCCAGTACTTC

d_gene: TRBD1
v_gene: TRBV7-8
abundance: NA
j_gene: TRBJ1-1
CDR3aa: CASSLAFGQGSTEAFF
CDR3nt: TGTGCCAGCAGCTTAGCATTTGGACAGGGGAGCACTGAAGCTTTCTTT

d_gene: NA
v_gene: TRBV6-5
abundance: NA
j_gene: TRBJ1-1
CDR3aa: CASSVQENTEAFF
CDR3nt: TGTGCCAGCAGCGTACAGGAGAACACTGAAGCTTTCTTT

d_gene: NA
v_gene: TRBV25-1
abundance: NA
j_gene: TRBJ2-7
CDR3aa: CASSEWVGVEQYF
CDR3nt: TGTGCCAGCAGTGAATGGGTCGGGGTCGAGCAGTACTTC

d_gene: NA
v_gene: TRBV19
abundance: NA
j_gene: TRBJ1-1
CDR3aa: CASSITEKNTEAFF
CDR3nt: TGTGCCAGTAGTATAACTGAGAAGAACACTGAAGCTTTCTTT

d_gene: NA
v_gene: TRBV11-2
abundance: NA
j_gene: TRBJ1-1
CDR3aa: CASSLTDTNTEAFF
CDR3nt: TGTGCCAGCAGCCTCACGGACACGAACACTGAAGCTTTCTTT

d_gene: TRBD2
v_gene: TRBV5-1
abundance: NA
j_gene: TRBJ2-1
CDR3aa: CASSLASGSSYNEQFF
CDR3nt: TGCGCCAGCAGCTTGGCTAGCGGAAGCTCCTACAATGAGCAGTTCTTC

d_gene: TRBD2
v_gene: TRBV4-1
abundance: NA
j_gene: TRBJ2-1
CDR3aa: CASSSPGLAGGKDEQFF
CDR3nt: TGCGCCAGCTCCTCACCCGGACTAGCGGGGGGGAAGGATGAGCAGTTCTTC

d_gene: TRBD1
v_gene: TRBV5-5
abundance: NA
j_gene: TRBJ1-2
CDR3aa: CASSLTVDRGRRGYTF
CDR3nt: TGTGCCAGCAGCTTGACCGTCGACAGGGGGCGGAGGGGCTACACCTTC

d_gene: TRBD1
v_gene: TRBV6-5
abundance: NA
j_gene: TRBJ1-5
CDR3aa: CASSFTGVHQPQHF
CDR3nt: TGTGCCAGCAGTTTCACAGGGGTTCATCAGCCCCAGCATTTT

d_gene: TRBD1
v_gene: TRBV28
abundance: NA
j_gene: TRBJ1-2
CDR3aa: CASIPGQAYGYTF
CDR3nt: TGTGCCAGCATTCCCGGACAGGCCTATGGCTACACCTTC

d_gene: NA
v_gene: TRBV2
abundance: NA
j_gene: TRBJ1-5
CDR3aa: CASSEDPQGDQPQHF
CDR3nt: TGTGCCAGCAGTGAGGATCCCCAGGGCGATCAGCCCCAGCATTTT

d_gene: TRBD1
v_gene: TRBV7-9
abundance: once
j_gene: TRBJ1-2
CDR3aa: CAIGTGSYGYTF
CDR3nt: TGTGCCATCGGGACAGGAAGTTATGGCTACACCTTC

d_gene: NA
v_gene: TRBV11-2
abundance: NA
j_gene: TRBJ2-7
CDR3aa: CASSPRGSSYEQYF
CDR3nt: TGTGCCAGCAGCCCTAGGGGGTCCTCCTACGAGCAGTACTTC

d_gene: TRBD1
v_gene: TRBV2
abundance: NA
j_gene: TRBJ1-5
CDR3aa: CASSGGQGDQPQHF
CDR3nt: TGTGCCAGCAGCGGGGGACAGGGCGATCAGCCCCAGCATTTT

d_gene: TRBD1
v_gene: TRBV12-5
abundance: NA
j_gene: TRBJ2-3
CDR3aa: CARTGVGEDTQYF
CDR3nt: TGTGCTAGAACAGGGGTTGGTGAAGATACGCAGTATTTT

d_gene: NA
v_gene: TRBV5-1
abundance: NA
j_gene: TRBJ1-2
CDR3aa: CASSLEGRVEHGYTF
CDR3nt: TGCGCCAGCAGCTTGGAGGGCAGGGTAGAACATGGCTACACCTTC

d_gene: NA
v_gene: TRBV7-9
abundance: once
j_gene: TRBJ1-1
CDR3aa: CASSLVQGRDTEAFF
CDR3nt: TGTGCCAGCAGCTTAGTCCAGGGCAGGGACACTGAAGCTTTCTTT

d_gene: TRBD1
v_gene: TRBV15
abundance: NA
j_gene: TRBJ2-7
CDR3aa: CATSLGTGYEQYF
CDR3nt: TGTGCCACCAGCTTAGGGACAGGCTACGAGCAGTACTTC

d_gene: TRBD1
v_gene: TRBV13
abundance: NA
j_gene: TRBJ1-4
CDR3aa: CASSLGGRGFGNEKLFF
CDR3nt: TGTGCCAGCAGCTTAGGCGGCAGGGGGTTCGGTAATGAAAAACTGTTTTTT

d_gene: NA
v_gene: TRBV6-2/TRBV6-3
abundance: NA
j_gene: TRBJ2-5
CDR3aa: CASSGWTEEETQYF
CDR3nt: TGTGCCAGCAGTGGATGGACAGAAGAAGAGACCCAGTACTTC

d_gene: NA
v_gene: TRBV15
abundance: NA
j_gene: TRBJ1-5
CDR3aa: CATSRSFGGPDRNIRGGQPQHF
CDR3nt: TGTGCCACCAGCAGATCTTTCGGGGGGCCCGACCGTAATATCAGAGGGGGTCAGCCCCAGCATTTT